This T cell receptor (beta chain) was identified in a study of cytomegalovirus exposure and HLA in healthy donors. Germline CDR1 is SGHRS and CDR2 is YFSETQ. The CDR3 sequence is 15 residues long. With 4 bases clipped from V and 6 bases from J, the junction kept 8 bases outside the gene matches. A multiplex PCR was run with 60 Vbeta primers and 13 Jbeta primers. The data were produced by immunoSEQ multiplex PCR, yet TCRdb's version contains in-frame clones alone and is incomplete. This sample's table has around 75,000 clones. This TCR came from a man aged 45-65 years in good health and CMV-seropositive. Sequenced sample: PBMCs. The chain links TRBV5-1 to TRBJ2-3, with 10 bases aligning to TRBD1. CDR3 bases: TGCGCCAGCAGCCAGTCCCGGGACAGGGGCGATACGCAGTATTTT. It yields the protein CASSQSRDRGDTQYF.